There are many counts of the clone carrying this T cell receptor beta chain. Researchers amplified the TCR beta CDR3 regions from RNA transcripts. Researchers ran a first-round RT-PCR on the TCR CDR3 using the HTBI primer set. TCRdb re-analysed the multiplex PCR reads in MiXCR, keeping a single row per CDR3 protein. This sample yields hundreds of thousands of distinct CDR3 sequences, of which roughly 14% are seen a single time; less than 15% belongs to the top ten. This specimen belongs to a study of T cells in Graves' hyperthyroidism and ophthalmopathy. CDR1 is GTSNPN, CDR2 SVGIG, per germline (reference sequence). V was cut by 3 bases and J by 3 bases, with 18 bases left in between. The CDR3 is 15 residues long.

The gene calls are TRBV30 and TRBJ2-7; D gene uncertain. This receptor was obtained from a man aged 18 to 29 with Graves' ophthalmopathy. Sequencing was carried out using blood. The CDR3 sequence is CAWRVGQVANYEQYF. The CDR3 region has the DNA TGTGCCTGGAGAGTCGGTCAGGTCGCCAACTACGAGCAGTACTTC.